What follows are 24 T cell receptor beta chains derived from one specimen sequenced in a study of OX40 agonist ivuxolimab in advanced cancers. Receptor libraries were prepared by the immunoSEQ multiplex PCR assay. TCRdb took over this immuneACCESS table, retaining in-frame rearrangements with V and J assigned. Such tables are incomplete; in checked studies, under half of the missing clones stem from an unresolved V gene, and the remainder is unexplained. The sample table records some 41,000 clones; more than 70% of these occur just once. In total, the top ten clones hold 3.5% to 4% of the sample. The sequences come from CD4+ or CD8+ T cells sorted from blood, collected in a trial of the OX40 agonist ivuxolimab. The receptors derive from an adult with an advanced solid tumor such as melanoma, head and neck, liver or kidney cancer.

The J gene is TRBJ1-1, the V gene TRBV5-6; D perhaps matches TRBD1 (5 bases). CDR3 size: 17 residues. Looked up from germline, CDR1 is SGHDT and CDR2 is YYEEEE. Trimming took off 4 bases at V and 4 bases at J, with 23 bases between the two ends. The CDR3 spells CASSPGLDQLGVTEAFF. DNA of the CDR3: TGTGCCAGCAGCCCAGGGCTCGACCAGTTGGGTGTCACTGAAGCTTTCTTT.

CDR3 nucleotide sequence: TGTGCCAGCACCTCTGAAGGAGGATCCTTTTACGAGCAGTACTTC. The encoded protein is CASTSEGGSFYEQYF. This chain joins TRBV5-4 and TRBJ2-7; D is perhaps TRBD2 (5 bases). The CDR3 extends over 15 amino acids. Germline CDR1 SGHNT, CDR2 YYREEE (reference sequence). The germline V and J ends were trimmed by 6 bases and 4 bases, with 20 bases remaining between them.

This chain connects TRBV5-1 to TRBJ2-1; 9 bases align to TRBD2. V was pared by 2 bases and J by 4 bases, with 4 bases of the junction left unmatched. Germline V gene data show CDR1 as SGHRS and CDR2 as YFSETQ. The CDR3 is made up of 15 amino acids. In DNA, the CDR3 is TGCGCCAGCAGCTTACAACTAGCGGGTTACAATGAGCAGTTCTTC. The encoded protein is CASSLQLAGYNEQFF.

This chain uses TRBV5-4 with TRBJ2-7; the match to TRBD2 covers 8 bases. Germline loops: CDR1 SGHNT, CDR2 YYREEE (reference sequence). The length of the CDR3 is 18 residues. The V segment lost 2 bases and the J segment 4 bases; nucleotides outside the gene matches: 17. The DNA of the CDR3 is TGTGCCAGCAGCTTTGGAGGGACATGGGGAGCGGGAGCGTACGAGCAGTACTTC. The encoded protein is CASSFGGTWGAGAYEQYF.

The chain combines TRBV29-1 with TRBJ1-1, with D unclear. Germline V lookup: CDR1 SQVTM, CDR2 ANQGSEA. The CDR3 consists of 12 residues. Here the CDR3 DNA reads TGCAGTATGAGCGGAATGAACACTGAAGCTTTCTTT. This codes for CSMSGMNTEAFF.

The J gene is TRBJ1-2, the V gene TRBV18; D remains unclear. The CDR3 runs 14 residues. Deletions cut 4 bases from V and 2 bases from J, with 11 bases between. Germline V gene data show CDR1 as KGHSH and CDR2 as LQKENI. CDR3 in DNA: TGTGCCAGCTCACTCGGACCAATCAACTATGGCTACACCTTC. This gives the protein CASSLGPINYGYTF. Looking up the rest from reference TRBV18 and TRBJ1-2 gives the full variable domain: NAGVMQNPRHLVRRRGQEARLRCSPMKGHSHVYWYRQLPEEGLKFMVYLQKENIIDESGMPKERFSAEFPKEGPSILRIQQVVRGDSAAYFCASSLGPINYGYTFGSGTRLTVV.

This clone was counted only a few times. The chain combines TRBV19 with TRBJ1-2; 8 bases align to TRBD1. V dropped 4 bases and J dropped 2; count of bases not matched to a gene: 3. The CDR3 has 14 amino acids. Germline CDR1 and CDR2: LNHDA and SQIVND (reference sequence). The DNA for the CDR3 is TGTGCCAGTAGTAAGGGACAGGACAACTATGGCTACACCTTC. It yields the protein CASSKGQDNYGYTF.

The rearrangement uses TRBV28 and TRBJ1-4; TRBD1 matches 7 bases. Germline trimming cut 3 bases from V and 6 bases from J; bases unmatched to any gene: 4. Germline CDR1 MDHEN, CDR2 SYDVKM. The CDR3 runs to 14 residues. In nucleotides, the CDR3 is TGTGCCAGCAGTTTTGGCAGGGGGGATGAAAAACTGTTTTTT. Protein product: CASSFGRGDEKLFF.

V is TRBV28 and J is TRBJ1-1, with D hard to call. Per the germline V gene, CDR1 is MDHEN and CDR2 is SYDVKM. Deletions cut 2 bases from V and 8 bases from J, with 18 bases between. The CDR3 totals 15 residues. The CDR3 DNA reads TGTGCCAGCAGTTTACAGGCACTCAGGTACCCCGAAGCTTTCTTT. Translating it yields CASSLQALRYPEAFF.

The V and J genes are TRBV27 and TRBJ2-5; D gene ambiguous. The CDR3 extends over 11 amino acids. Trimming cost V 8 bases and J 5 bases, with 9 bases left between them. The germline V gene has CDR1 MNHEY and CDR2 SMNVEV (reference sequence). The CDR3 nucleotides read TGTGCCAGCTTCCCCGGGGAGACCCAGTACTTC. Amino acids: CASFPGETQYF.

The V call is TRBV27, the J call TRBJ2-7, with TRBD2 as a possible D gene (5 bases). Germline assignment: CDR1 MNHEY and CDR2 SMNVEV (reference sequence). This CDR3 comprises 14 residues. With 4 bases removed from V and 4 bases from J, the gap between germline ends came to 14 bases. The CDR3 region is CASSWAARTYEQYF. As DNA, the CDR3 is TGTGCCAGCAGTTGGGCGGCCAGGACTTACGAGCAGTACTTC.

The rearrangement links TRBV5-5 to TRBJ2-2; TRBD1 is a possible D gene (6 bases). CDR3 length: 14 residues. Germline-derived CDR1 and CDR2 are SGHKS and YYEKEE (reference sequence). V lost 2 bases, J lost 4 bases, and 9 bases lay in between. The CDR3 DNA reads TGTGCCAGCAGCTTTTGGGGGCCCACCGGGGAGCTGTTTTTT. This codes for CASSFWGPTGELFF.

This chain links TRBV6-5 with TRBJ1-5; a weak D match, TRBD1 (6 bases). V was cut by 2 bases and J by 6 bases, with 8 bases left in between. The CDR3 is 13 residues long. Looked up from germline, CDR1 is MNHEY and CDR2 is SVGAGI. The CDR3 coding sequence is TGTGCCAGCAGTTACGGGGGGGCTCAGCCCCAGCATTTT. Amino acids: CASSYGGAQPQHF.

The chain combines TRBV7-8 with TRBJ1-3; D may be TRBD1 (6 bases). Germline V lookup: CDR1 SGHVS, CDR2 FQNEAQ. The CDR3 spans 17 residues. Trimming cost V 1 base and J 2 bases, with 15 bases left between them. CDR3 in amino acids: CASSLVDGGGTGNTIYF. In DNA, the CDR3 is TGTGCCAGCAGCTTAGTGGACGGAGGGGGGACTGGAAACACCATATATTTT.

This clone was recorded once. Here the CDR3 reads CASSLQGAYGYTF. The CDR3 DNA follows: TGTGCCAGCAGTTTACAGGGGGCGTATGGCTACACCTTC. This chain uses TRBV28 with TRBJ1-2; 8 positions agree with TRBD1. The CDR3 sequence is 13 residues long. The germline gives CDR1 MDHEN, CDR2 SYDVKM. V was clipped by 2 bases and J by 5 bases; unmatched bases: 1.

This chain uses TRBV15 with TRBJ1-2; D unclear. V was shortened by 1 base and J by 7 bases, with 13 bases between the two germline ends. This CDR3 contains 14 residues. Germline CDR1 and CDR2: LNHNV and YYDKDF (reference sequence). CDR3 nucleotide sequence: TGTGCCACCAGCAGAGCGGCAGAGCCCTCTGGCTACACCTTC. Amino acids: CATSRAAEPSGYTF. The full variable domain, its missing parts supplied by reference TRBV15 and TRBJ1-2, is DAMVIQNPRYQVTQFGKPVTLSCSQTLNHNVMYWYQQKSSQAPKLLFHYYDKDFNNEADTPDNFQSRRPNTSFCFLDIRSPGLGDTAMYLCATSRAAEPSGYTFGSGTRLTVV.

The rearrangement links TRBV28 to TRBJ2-7; 8 nucleotides agree with TRBD2. The junction had 6 bases not matched to a gene; V was cut back by 7 bases and J by 4 bases. Germline V gene sequence: CDR1 MDHEN, CDR2 SYDVKM. There are 13 residues in the CDR3. CDR3 coding DNA: TGTGCCAGCACACCGGGGGGGCGGTACGAGCAGTACTTC. Protein product: CASTPGGRYEQYF.

The J gene is TRBJ2-7, the V gene TRBV12-2; TRBD2, the table's D call, was not compared with the DNA. TRBV12-2 is deemed a pseudogene. The CDR3 sequence is 18 residues long. In DNA form, the CDR3 reads TGTGCAAGTCGCTTAAATGTTAGCCGAGGAGACCTGTCGAACGAGCAGTACTTC. Translation: CASRLNVSRGDLSNEQYF.

This chain connects TRBV5-1 to TRBJ2-2; D gene ambiguous. V shed 2 bases and J shed 6 bases, with 5 bases lying between them. This CDR3 contains 12 residues. CDR1 is SGHRS, CDR2 YFSETQ, per germline. This CDR3 is CASSLAPGELFF. Here the CDR3 DNA reads TGCGCCAGCAGCTTAGCTCCCGGGGAGCTGTTTTTT.

Relative to its sample, this clone is medium-sized. This rearrangement joins TRBV6-5 to TRBJ2-7, with D unresolved. The CDR3 contains 13 residues. Germline CDR1 reads MNHEY; CDR2 reads SVGAGI. V lost 5 bases to trimming and J lost 0 bases, with 8 bases between them. CDR3 amino acids: CASSLTTSYEQYF. The CDR3 DNA sequence: TGTGCCAGCAGTCTGACCACCTCCTACGAGCAGTACTTC.

This clone came up once. This sequence joins TRBV9 and TRBJ1-1; D not resolved. With 2 bases removed from V and 0 bases from J, the gap between germline ends came to 14 bases. From germline, CDR1 is SGDLS and CDR2 YYNGEE. This CDR3 contains 16 residues. CDR3 sequence (DNA): TGTGCCAGCAGCGTGGGCTACCGACTCATGAACACTGAAGCTTTCTTT. Its protein is CASSVGYRLMNTEAFF. The full variable domain, its missing parts supplied by reference TRBV9 and TRBJ1-1, is DSGVTQTPKHLITATGQRVTLRCSPRSGDLSVYWYQQSLDQGLQFLIQYYNGEERAKGNILERFSAQQFPDLHSELNLSSLELGDSALYFCASSVGYRLMNTEAFFGQGTRLTVV.

CDR3 residues: CASSDGSRDQPQHF. DNA of the CDR3: TGTGCCAGCAGCGATGGTAGTAGGGATCAGCCCCAGCATTTT. This rearrangement joins TRBV6-5 to TRBJ1-5; D not resolved. Trimming removed 6 bases from V and 5 bases from J, with 14 bases in between. This CDR3 is built from 14 residues. The germline V gene encodes CDR1 MNHEY and CDR2 SVGAGI.

This rearrangement joins TRBV19 to TRBJ1-4, with D maybe TRBD1 (5 bases). Germline V gene data show CDR1 as LNHDA and CDR2 as SQIVND (reference sequence). V shed 7 bases and J shed 8 bases, with 17 bases lying between them. The CDR3 has 14 residues. CDR3 sequence (DNA): TGTGCCAGTAACTCCTGGGGGAGCGGAGAAAAACTGTTTTTT. Residues: CASNSWGSGEKLFF.

The chain links TRBV7-9 to TRBJ2-3; no clear D. The CDR3 covers 13 residues. Germline CDR1 SEHNR, CDR2 FQNEAQ (reference sequence). V lost 5 bases and J lost 4, with 10 bases in between. CDR3 residues: CASSPKWADTQYF. The CDR3 nucleotides read TGTGCCAGCAGCCCTAAATGGGCAGATACGCAGTATTTT.